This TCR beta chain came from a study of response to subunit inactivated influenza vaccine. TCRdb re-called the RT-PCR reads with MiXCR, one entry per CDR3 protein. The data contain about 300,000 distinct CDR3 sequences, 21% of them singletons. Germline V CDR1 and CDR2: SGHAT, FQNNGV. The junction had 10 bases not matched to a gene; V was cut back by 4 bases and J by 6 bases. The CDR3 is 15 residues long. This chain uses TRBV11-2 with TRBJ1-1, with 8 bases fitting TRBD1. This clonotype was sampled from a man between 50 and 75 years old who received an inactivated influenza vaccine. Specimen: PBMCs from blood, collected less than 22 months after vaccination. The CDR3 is CASSSRRTGLAEAFF. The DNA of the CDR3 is TGTGCCAGCAGCTCCCGACGGACAGGGTTGGCTGAAGCTTTCTTT.